This paragraph reports one TCR beta chain. This specimen belongs to a study of sequential checkpoint blockade in melanoma. Study-level background: Patients were randomized 1:1 to nivolumab-then-ipilimumab or ipilimumab-then-nivolumab first-line. Maintenance nivolumab came after either treatment sequence.

This sample's treatment: randomized to nivolumab then ipilimumab (arm A) or the reverse (arm B). Patients had received no earlier DNA-damaging chemotherapy. Live CD3+CD8+ CD19− CD56− cells were sorted from PBMCs. TCRdb keeps only in-frame clones here, not all; method: immunoSEQ multiplex PCR. The sample lists approximately 12,000 clones, roughly four fifths seen once, with approximately 6.8% in the top ten. V was pared by 0 bases and J by 0 bases, with 12 bases between. This CDR3 has 18 amino acids. Germline CDR1 reads KGHSH; CDR2 reads LQKENI. The clonotype originates from a human donor with melanoma. This chain uses TRBV18 with TRBJ2-6; a possible D gene is TRBD2 (5 bases). This sample comprised CD8+ T cells sorted from blood (inferred from file names), obtained from a patient given nivolumab and ipilimumab in sequence. CDR3 coding DNA: TGTGCCAGCTCACCACCCACAGCGGTCCCCTCTGGGGCCAACGTCCTGACTTTC. This sequence encodes CASSPPTAVPSGANVLTF.